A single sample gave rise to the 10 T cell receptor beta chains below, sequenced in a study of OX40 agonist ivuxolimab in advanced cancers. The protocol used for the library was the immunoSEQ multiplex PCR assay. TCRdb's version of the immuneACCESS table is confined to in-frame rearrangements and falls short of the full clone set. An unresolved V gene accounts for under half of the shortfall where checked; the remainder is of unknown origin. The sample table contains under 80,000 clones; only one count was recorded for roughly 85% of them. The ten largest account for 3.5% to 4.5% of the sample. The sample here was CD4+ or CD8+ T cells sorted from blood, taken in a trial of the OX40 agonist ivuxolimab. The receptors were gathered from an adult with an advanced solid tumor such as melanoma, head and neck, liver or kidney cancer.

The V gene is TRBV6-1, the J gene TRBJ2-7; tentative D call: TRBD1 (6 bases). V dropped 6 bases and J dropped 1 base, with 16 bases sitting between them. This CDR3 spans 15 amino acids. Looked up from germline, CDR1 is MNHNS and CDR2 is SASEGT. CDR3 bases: TGTGCCAGCAGGGGCGGACAGCAAATTTCCTACGAGCAGTACTTC. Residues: CASRGGQQISYEQYF.

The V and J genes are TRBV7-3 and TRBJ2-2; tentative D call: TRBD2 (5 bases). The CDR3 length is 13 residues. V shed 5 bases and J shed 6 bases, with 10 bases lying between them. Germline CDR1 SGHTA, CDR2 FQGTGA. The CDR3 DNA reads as TGTGCCAGCAGCCGACCCGGGGCCGGGGAGCTGTTTTTT. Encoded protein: CASSRPGAGELFF.

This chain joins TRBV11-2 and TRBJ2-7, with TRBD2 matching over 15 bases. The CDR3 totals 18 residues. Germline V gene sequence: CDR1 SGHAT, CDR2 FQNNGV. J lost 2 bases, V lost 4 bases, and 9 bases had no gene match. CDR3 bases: TGTGCCAGCAGCTCGGGACTAGCGGGAGGCCACGGCACCTACGAGCAGTACTTC. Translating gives CASSSGLAGGHGTYEQYF. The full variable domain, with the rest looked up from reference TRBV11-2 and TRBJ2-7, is EAGVAQSPRYKIIEKRQSVAFWCNPISGHATLYWYQQILGQGPKLLIQFQNNGVVDDSQLPKDRFSAERLKGVDSTLKIQPAKLEDSAVYLCASSSGLAGGHGTYEQYFGPGTRLTVT.

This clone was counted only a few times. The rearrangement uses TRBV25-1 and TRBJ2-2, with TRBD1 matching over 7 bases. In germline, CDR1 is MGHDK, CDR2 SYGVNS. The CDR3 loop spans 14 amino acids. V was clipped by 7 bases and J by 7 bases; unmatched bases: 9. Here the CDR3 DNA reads TGTGCCAGCACCGTGCAGGGGGATGTCGGGGAGCTGTTTTTT. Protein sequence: CASTVQGDVGELFF. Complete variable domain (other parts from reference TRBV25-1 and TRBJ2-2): EADIYQTPRYLVIGTGKKITLECSQTMGHDKMYWYQQDPGMELHLIHYSYGVNSTEKGDLSSESTVSRIRTEHFPLTLESARPSHTSQYLCASTVQGDVGELFFGEGSRLTVL.

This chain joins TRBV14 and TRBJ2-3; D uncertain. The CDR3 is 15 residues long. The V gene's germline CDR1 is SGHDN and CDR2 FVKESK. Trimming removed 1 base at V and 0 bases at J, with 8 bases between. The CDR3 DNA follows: TGTGCCAGCAGCCAAGGAACGTCCAGCACAGATACGCAGTATTTT. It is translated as CASSQGTSSTDTQYF.

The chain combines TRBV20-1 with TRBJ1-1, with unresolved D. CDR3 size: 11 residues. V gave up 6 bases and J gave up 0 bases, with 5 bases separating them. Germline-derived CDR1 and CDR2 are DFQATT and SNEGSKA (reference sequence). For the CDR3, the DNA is TGCAGTGCAAGGATGAACACTGAAGCTTTCTTT. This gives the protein CSARMNTEAFF.

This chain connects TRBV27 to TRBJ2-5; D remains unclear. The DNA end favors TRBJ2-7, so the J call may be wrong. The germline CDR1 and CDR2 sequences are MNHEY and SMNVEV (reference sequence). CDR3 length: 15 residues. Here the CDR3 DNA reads TGTGCCAGCAGTTTAATGTGGAGTGGGTCCTACGAGCAGTACTTC. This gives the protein CASSLMWSGSYEQYF.

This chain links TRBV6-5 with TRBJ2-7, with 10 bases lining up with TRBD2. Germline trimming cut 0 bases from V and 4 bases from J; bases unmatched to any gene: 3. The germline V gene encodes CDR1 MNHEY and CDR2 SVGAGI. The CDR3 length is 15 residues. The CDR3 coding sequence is TGTGCCAGCAGTTACTCAGCGGGAGGGAGATACGAGCAGTACTTC. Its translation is CASSYSAGGRYEQYF.

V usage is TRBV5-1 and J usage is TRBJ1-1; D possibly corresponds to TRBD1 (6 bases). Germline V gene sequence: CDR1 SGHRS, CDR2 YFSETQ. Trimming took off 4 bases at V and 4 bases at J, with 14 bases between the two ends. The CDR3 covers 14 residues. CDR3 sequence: CASSASGAGTEAFF. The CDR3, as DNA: TGCGCCAGCAGCGCATCAGGGGCGGGCACTGAAGCTTTCTTT.

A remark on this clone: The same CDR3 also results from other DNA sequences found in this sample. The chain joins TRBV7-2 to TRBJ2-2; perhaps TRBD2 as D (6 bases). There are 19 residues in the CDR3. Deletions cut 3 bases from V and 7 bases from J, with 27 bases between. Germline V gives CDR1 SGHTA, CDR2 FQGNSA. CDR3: CASSLHLQVGGLRGGELFF. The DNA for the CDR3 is TGTGCCAGCAGCTTGCACCTCCAAGTCGGGGGTCTGAGGGGCGGGGAGCTGTTTTTT.